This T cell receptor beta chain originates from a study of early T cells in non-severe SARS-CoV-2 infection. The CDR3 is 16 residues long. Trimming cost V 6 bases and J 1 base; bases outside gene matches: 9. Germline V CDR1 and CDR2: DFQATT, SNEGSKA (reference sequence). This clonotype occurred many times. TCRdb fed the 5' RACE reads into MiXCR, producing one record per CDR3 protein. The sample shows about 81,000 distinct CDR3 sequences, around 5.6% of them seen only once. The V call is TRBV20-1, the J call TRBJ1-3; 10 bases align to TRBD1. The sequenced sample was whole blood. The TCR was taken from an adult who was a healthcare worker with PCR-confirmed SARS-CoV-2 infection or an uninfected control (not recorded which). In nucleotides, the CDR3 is TGCAGTGCCCCTGACCCGGGACAGGGGTCTGGAAACACCATATATTTT. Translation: CSAPDPGQGSGNTIYF.